The T cell receptor beta chain under discussion was sequenced for a study of blood T cells in healthy people across ages. Germline CDR1 SEHNR, CDR2 FQNEAQ (reference sequence). V shed 5 bases and J shed 5 bases, with 4 bases lying between them. There are 12 residues in the CDR3. PCR was performed a second time for about 6 to 12 cycles using a sample-barcoded 5' primer and a J-beta primer mix. TCRdb used MiXCR to reprocess the 5' RACE reads, holding one entry per CDR3 protein. The profile shows some 1.5 million distinct CDR3 sequences, less than 45% of them singletons. This clonotype was observed a few times.

This chain connects TRBV7-9 to TRBJ1-6; no clear D gene. The sequenced sample was blood. This clonotype originated in a woman in her late teens or twenties in good health. CDR3: CASSRNNSPLHF. The DNA of the CDR3 is TGTGCCAGCAGCCGGAATAATTCACCCCTCCACTTT.